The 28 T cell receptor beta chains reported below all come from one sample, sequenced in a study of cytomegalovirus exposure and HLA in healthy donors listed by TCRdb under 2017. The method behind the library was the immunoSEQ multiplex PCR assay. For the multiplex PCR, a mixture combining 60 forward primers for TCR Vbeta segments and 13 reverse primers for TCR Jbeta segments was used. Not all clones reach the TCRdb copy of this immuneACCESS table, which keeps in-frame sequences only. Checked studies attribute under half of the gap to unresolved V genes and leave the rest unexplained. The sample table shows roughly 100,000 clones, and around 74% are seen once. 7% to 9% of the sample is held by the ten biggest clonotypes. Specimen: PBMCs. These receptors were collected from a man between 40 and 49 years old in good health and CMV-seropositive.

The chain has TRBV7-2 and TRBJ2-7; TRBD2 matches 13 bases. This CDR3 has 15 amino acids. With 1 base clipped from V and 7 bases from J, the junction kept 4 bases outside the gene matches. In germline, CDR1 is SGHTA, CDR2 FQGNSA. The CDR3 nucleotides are TGTGCCAGCAGCTTAGAGGGACTAGCGGGAAGTGAGCAGTACTTC. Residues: CASSLEGLAGSEQYF.

CDR3 coding DNA: TGCAGCGCTGGACAGACAAACACTGAAGCTTTCTTT. It is translated as CSAGQTNTEAFF. The rearrangement uses TRBV29-1 and TRBJ1-1; D is possibly TRBD1 (6 bases). The CDR3 extends over 12 amino acids. CDR1 is SQVTM, CDR2 ANQGSEA, per germline. The V gene lost 7 bases and the J gene lost 2 bases, with 11 bases spanning the gap.

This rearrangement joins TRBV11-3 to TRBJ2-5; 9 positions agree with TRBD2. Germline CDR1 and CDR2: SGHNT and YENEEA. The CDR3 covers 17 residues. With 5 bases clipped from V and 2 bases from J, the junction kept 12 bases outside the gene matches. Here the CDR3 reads CASSLGGETSGQETQYF. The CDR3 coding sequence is TGTGCCAGCAGCCTAGGGGGGGAGACTAGCGGACAAGAGACCCAGTACTTC.

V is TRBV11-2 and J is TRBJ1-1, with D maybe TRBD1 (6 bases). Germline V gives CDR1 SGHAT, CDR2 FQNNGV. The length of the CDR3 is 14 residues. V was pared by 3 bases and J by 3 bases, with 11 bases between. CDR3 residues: CASSFRGRDTEAFF. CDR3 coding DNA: TGTGCCAGCAGCTTCAGGGGAAGGGACACTGAAGCTTTCTTT. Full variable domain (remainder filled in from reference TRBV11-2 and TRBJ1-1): EAGVAQSPRYKIIEKRQSVAFWCNPISGHATLYWYQQILGQGPKLLIQFQNNGVVDDSQLPKDRFSAERLKGVDSTLKIQPAKLEDSAVYLCASSFRGRDTEAFFGQGTRLTVV.

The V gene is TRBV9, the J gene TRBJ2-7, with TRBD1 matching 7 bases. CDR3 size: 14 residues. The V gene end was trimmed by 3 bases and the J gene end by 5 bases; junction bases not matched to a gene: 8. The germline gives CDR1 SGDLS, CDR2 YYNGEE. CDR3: CASSADREFDEQYF. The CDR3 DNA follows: TGTGCCAGCAGCGCAGACAGGGAGTTCGACGAGCAGTACTTC.

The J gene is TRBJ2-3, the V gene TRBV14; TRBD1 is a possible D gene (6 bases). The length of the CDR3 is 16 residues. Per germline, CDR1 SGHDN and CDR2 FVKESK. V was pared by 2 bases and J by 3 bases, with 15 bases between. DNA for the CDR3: TGTGCCAGCAGCCAATTCCAGGGGATAGTAACAGATACGCAGTATTTT. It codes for CASSQFQGIVTDTQYF. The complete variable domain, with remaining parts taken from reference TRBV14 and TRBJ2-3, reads EAGVTQFPSHSVIEKGQTVTLRCDPISGHDNLYWYRRVMGKEIKFLLHFVKESKQDESGMPNNRFLAERTGGTYSTLKVQPAELEDSGVYFCASSQFQGIVTDTQYFGPGTRLTVL.

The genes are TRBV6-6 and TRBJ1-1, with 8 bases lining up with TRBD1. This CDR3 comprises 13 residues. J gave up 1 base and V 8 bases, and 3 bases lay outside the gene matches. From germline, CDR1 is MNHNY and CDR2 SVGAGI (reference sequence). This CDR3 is CASSDRANTEAFF. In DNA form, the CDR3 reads TGTGCCAGCTCGGACAGGGCGAACACTGAAGCTTTCTTT.

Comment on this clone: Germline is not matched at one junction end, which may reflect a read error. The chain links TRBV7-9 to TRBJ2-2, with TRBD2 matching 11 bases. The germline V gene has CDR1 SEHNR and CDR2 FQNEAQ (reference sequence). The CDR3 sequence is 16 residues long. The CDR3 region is CSSSLQLAGEAGELFF. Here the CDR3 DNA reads TGTTCCAGCAGCTTACAACTAGCGGGAGAAGCCGGGGAGCTGTTTTTT. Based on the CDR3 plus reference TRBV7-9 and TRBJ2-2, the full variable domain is DTGVSQNPRHKITKRGQNVTFRCDPISEHNRLYWYRQTLGQGPEFLTYFQNEAQLEKSRLLSDRFSAERPKGSFSTLEIQRTEQGDSAMYLCSSSLQLAGEAGELFFGEGSRLTVL.

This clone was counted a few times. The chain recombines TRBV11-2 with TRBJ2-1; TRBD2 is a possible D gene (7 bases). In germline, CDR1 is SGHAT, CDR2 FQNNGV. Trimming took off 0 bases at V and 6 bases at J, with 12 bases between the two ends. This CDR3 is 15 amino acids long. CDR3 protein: CASSLEGGGGNEQFF. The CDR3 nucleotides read TGTGCCAGCAGCTTAGAGGGAGGGGGGGGCAATGAGCAGTTCTTC.

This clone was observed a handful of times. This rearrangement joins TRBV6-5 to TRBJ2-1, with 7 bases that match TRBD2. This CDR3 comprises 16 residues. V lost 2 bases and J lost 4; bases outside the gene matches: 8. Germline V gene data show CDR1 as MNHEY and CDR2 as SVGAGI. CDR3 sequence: CASSYVRGGIYNEQFF. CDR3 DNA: TGTGCCAGCAGTTACGTCCGCGGGGGAATTTACAATGAGCAGTTCTTC.

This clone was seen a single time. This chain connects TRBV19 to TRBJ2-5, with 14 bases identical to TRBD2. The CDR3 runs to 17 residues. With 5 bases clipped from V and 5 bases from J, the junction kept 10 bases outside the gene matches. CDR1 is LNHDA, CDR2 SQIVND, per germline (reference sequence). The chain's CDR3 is CASSPGTSGGPGETQYF. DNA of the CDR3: TGTGCCAGTAGTCCTGGGACTAGCGGGGGCCCCGGGGAGACCCAGTACTTC.

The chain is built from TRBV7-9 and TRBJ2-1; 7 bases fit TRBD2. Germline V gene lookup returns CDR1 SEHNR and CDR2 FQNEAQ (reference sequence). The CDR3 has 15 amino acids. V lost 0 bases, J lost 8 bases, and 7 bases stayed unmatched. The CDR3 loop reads CASSLAVGRGDEQFF. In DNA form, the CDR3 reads TGTGCCAGCAGCTTAGCGGTTGGGAGGGGTGATGAGCAGTTCTTC.

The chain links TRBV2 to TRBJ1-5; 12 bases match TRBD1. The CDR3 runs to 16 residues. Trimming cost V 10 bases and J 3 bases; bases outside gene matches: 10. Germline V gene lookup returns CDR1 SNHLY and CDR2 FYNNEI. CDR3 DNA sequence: TGTGCCACCAGACCGGGACAGGGGGCCCCCAATCAGCCCCAGCATTTT. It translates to CATRPGQGAPNQPQHF.

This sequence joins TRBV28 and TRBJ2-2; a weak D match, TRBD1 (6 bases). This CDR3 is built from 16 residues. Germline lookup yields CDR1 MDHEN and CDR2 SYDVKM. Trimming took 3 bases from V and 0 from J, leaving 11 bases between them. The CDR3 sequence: CASSFVGTTNTGELFF. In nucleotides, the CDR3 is TGTGCCAGCAGTTTTGTAGGGACAACGAACACCGGGGAGCTGTTTTTT.

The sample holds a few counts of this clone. The CDR3 reads CARRTTQGNTGELFF. As DNA, the CDR3 is TGTGCCAGGAGAACAACGCAGGGGAACACCGGGGAGCTGTTTTTT. The rearrangement links TRBV2 to TRBJ2-2; D might be TRBD1 (5 bases). The CDR3 consists of 15 residues. V lost 9 bases to trimming and J lost 1 base, with 15 bases between them. The V gene's germline CDR1 is SNHLY and CDR2 FYNNEI. Full variable domain (rest looked up from reference TRBV2 and TRBJ2-2): EPEVTQTPSHQVTQMGQEVILRCVPISNHLYFYWYRQILGQKVEFLVSFYNNEISEKSEIFDDQFSVERPDGSNFTLKIRSTKLEDSAMYFCARRTTQGNTGELFFGEGSRLTVL.

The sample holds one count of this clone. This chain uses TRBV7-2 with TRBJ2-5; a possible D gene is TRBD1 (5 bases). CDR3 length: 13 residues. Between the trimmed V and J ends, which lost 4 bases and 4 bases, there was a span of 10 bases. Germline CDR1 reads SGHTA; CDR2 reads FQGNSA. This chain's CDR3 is CASSSRVRETQYF. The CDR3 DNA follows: TGTGCCAGCAGCTCCAGGGTCAGAGAGACCCAGTACTTC.

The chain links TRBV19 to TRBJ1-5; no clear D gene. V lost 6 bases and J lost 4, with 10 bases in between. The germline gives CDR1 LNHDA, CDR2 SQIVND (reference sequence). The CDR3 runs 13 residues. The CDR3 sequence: CASSYEGNQPQHF. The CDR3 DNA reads TGTGCCAGTAGCTATGAGGGAAATCAGCCCCAGCATTTT.

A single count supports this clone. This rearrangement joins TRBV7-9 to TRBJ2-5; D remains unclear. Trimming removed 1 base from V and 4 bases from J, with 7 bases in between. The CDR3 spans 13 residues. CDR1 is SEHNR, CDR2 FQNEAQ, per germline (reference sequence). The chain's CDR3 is CASSLEVRETQYF. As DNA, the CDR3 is TGTGCCAGCAGCTTAGAAGTGAGAGAGACCCAGTACTTC.

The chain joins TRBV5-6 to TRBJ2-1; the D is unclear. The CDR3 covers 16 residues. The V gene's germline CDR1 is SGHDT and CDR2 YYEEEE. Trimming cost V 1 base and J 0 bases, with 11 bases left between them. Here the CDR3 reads CASSLRLGSSYNEQFF. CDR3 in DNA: TGTGCCAGCAGCTTGCGGCTGGGCAGCTCCTACAATGAGCAGTTCTTC.

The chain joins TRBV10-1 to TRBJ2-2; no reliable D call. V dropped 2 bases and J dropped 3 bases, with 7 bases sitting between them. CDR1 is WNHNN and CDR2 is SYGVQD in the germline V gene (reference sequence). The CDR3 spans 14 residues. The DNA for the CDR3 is TGCGCCAGCAGTGAGGCACAGTACACCGGGGAGCTGTTTTTT. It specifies CASSEAQYTGELFF.

CDR3 DNA: TGCAGCGTTGCACCGGCTAGGAATGGGAGGGACCGGAACACTGAAGCTTTCTTT. Amino acid sequence: CSVAPARNGRDRNTEAFF. The chain uses TRBV29-1 and TRBJ1-1, with D perhaps TRBD1 (5 bases). Germline V CDR1 and CDR2: SQVTM, ANQGSEA. Trimming stripped 4 bases from V and 1 base from J, with 25 bases between. This CDR3 spans 18 amino acids.

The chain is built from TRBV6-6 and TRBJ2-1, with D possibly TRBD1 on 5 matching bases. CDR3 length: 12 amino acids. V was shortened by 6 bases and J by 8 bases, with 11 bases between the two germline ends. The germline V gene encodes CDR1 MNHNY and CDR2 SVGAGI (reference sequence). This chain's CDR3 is CASRGVIDEQFF. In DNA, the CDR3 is TGTGCCAGCAGAGGGGTAATTGATGAGCAGTTCTTC.

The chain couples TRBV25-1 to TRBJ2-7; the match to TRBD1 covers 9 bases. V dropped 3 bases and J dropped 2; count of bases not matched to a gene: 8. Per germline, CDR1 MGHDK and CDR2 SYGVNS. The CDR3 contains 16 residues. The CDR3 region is CASSDYRDRDTYEQYF. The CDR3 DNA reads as TGTGCCAGCAGTGATTACCGGGACAGGGACACCTACGAGCAGTACTTC.

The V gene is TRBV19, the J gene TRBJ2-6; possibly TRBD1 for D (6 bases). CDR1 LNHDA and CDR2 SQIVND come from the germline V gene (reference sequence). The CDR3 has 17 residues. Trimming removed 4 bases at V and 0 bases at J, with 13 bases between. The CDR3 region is CASSTLSGVSGANVLTF. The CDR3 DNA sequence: TGTGCCAGTAGTACACTCTCAGGGGTCTCTGGGGCCAACGTCCTGACTTTC.

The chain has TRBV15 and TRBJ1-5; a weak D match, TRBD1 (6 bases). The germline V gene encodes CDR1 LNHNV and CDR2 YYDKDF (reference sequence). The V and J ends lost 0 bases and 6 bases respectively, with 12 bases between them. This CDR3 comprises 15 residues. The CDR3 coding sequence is TGTGCCACCAGCAGAGAAAGGGCAGGGGCTCAGCCCCAGCATTTT. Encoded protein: CATSRERAGAQPQHF.

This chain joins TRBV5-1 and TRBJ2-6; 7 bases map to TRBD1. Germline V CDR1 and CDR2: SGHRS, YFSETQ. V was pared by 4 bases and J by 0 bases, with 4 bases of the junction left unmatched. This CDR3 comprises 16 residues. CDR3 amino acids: CASSGDRGSGANVLTF. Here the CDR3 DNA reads TGCGCCAGCAGCGGGGACAGAGGCTCTGGGGCCAACGTCCTGACTTTC. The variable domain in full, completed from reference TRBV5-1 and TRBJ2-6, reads KAGVTQTPRYLIKTRGQQVTLSCSPISGHRSVSWYQQTPGQGLQFLFEYFSETQRNKGNFPGRFSGRQFSNSRSEMNVSTLELGDSALYLCASSGDRGSGANVLTFGAGSRLTVL.

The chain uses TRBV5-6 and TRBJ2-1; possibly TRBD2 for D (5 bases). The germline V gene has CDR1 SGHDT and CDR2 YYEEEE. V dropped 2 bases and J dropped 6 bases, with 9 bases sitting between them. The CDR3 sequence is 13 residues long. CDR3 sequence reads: CASSLAVFNEQFF. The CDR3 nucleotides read TGTGCCAGCAGCTTAGCGGTCTTCAATGAGCAGTTCTTC.

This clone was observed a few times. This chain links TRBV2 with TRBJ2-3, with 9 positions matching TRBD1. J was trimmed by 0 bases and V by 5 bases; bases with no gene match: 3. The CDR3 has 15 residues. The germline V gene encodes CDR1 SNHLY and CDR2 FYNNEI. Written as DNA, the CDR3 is TGTGCCAGCAGTACGACAGGGGGAAGCACAGATACGCAGTATTTT. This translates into CASSTTGGSTDTQYF.